This T cell receptor (beta chain) was identified during a study of blood T cells in healthy people across ages. The CDR3 has 14 residues. CDR1 and CDR2 (germline): MGHRA, YSYEKL. Trimming took off 0 bases at V and 4 bases at J, with 9 bases between the two ends. Study results and caveats: Measured against age, TCR beta diversity per million T cells decreased in a roughly linear manner.

Samples each yielded at least 6 micrograms of total RNA. With regard to this clonotype: The antigen is undetermined.

A second PCR, run for about 6 to 11 cycles, used a sample-barcoded 5' primer plus a J-beta primer mix. MiXCR, run by TCRdb on the 5' RACE reads, gives a single entry per CDR3 protein. The table records 550,000 to 750,000 distinct CDR3 sequences, 20% to 25% of them present only once. The receptor's source is a man in his sixties or seventies in good health. The chain couples TRBV4-1 to TRBJ1-1; D gene ambiguous. Sequencing was performed on blood. This chain's CDR3 is CASSQESRGTEAFF. The DNA for the CDR3 is TGCGCCAGCAGCCAAGAATCGCGGGGCACTGAAGCTTTCTTT.